This TCR beta chain was recorded in a study of neoadjuvant anti-PD-1 for oral cavity cancer. Regarding time point: after neoadjuvant nivolumab, at surgical resection. Cohort: HPV-negative, locally advanced oral cavity squamous cell carcinoma patients. Analysis of PBMCs was direct, with no culture step. With respect to this clone: Antigen: not known.

The study's findings and limits: Treg/Th17 ratio rose with pretreatment blood and fell with post-treatment tumor TCRbeta clonality.

This table comes from immunoSEQ multiplex PCR, and its TCRdb copy is limited to in-frame clones, with some not included. The profile covers 13,000 or so clones, with about two thirds appearing a single time and 2.5% to 3% taken by the ten largest. The ends were cut back, 4 bases at V and 2 bases at J, with 10 bases in the middle. CDR1 SGDLS and CDR2 YYNGEE come from the germline V gene. This CDR3 region has 14 residues. The TCR sequence derives from a person between 40 and 85 years old with oral cavity squamous cell carcinoma. Sequencing used PBMCs, obtained after nivolumab (anti-PD-1) treatment. This chain joins TRBV9 and TRBJ1-3; D is possibly TRBD1 (6 bases). The CDR3 reads CASSTQGPGNTIYF. CDR3 DNA sequence: TGTGCCAGCAGCACCCAGGGGCCTGGAAACACCATATATTTT.